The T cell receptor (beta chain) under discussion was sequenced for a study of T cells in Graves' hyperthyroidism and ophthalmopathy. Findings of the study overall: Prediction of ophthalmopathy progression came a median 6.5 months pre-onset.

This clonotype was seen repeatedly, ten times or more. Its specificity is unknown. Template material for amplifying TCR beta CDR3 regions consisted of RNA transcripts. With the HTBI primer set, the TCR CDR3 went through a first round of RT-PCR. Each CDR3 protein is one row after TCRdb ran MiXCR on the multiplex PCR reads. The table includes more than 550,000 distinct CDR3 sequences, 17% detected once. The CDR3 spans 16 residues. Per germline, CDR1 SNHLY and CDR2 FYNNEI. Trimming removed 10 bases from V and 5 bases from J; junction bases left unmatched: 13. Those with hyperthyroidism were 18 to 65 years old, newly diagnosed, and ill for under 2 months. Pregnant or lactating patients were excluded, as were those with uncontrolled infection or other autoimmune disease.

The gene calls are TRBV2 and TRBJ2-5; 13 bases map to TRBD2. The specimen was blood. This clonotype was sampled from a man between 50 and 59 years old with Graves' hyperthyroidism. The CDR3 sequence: CATGPLAGGRTETQYF. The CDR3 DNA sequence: TGTGCCACAGGGCCACTAGCGGGAGGGCGGACGGAGACCCAGTACTTC.